The entry that follows covers one TCR beta chain sequence. CDR1 and CDR2 from the germline V gene are SQVTM and ANQGSEA. The V and J ends lost 7 bases and 0 bases, in that order; junction bases with no gene match: 8. The CDR3 runs 15 residues. Per the original methods: Amplification of reference gene primers provided the estimated nucleated cell counts. The table came from immunoSEQ multiplex PCR; TCRdb's copy has only in-frame clones and leaves some out. That table gives V, J and clone size, and the DNA gave D and trimming. This table holds approximately 360,000 clones, around 87% found once. These data are taken from a study of blood T cell repertoires in COVID-19. Study in general: Sites in the United States, Italy and Spain provided acute and convalescent COVID-19 samples. The analysed material was cDNA or gDNA that came from T cells, B-cell-depleted T cells, or PBMCs.

This TCR was sampled from a man younger than 30 with active or convalescent COVID-19. The chain links TRBV29-1 to TRBJ1-4, with 7 bases that match TRBD1. Sequencing input: peripheral blood. The CDR3 reads CSAKRDSATNEKLFF. Here the CDR3 DNA reads TGCAGCGCCAAGAGGGACAGCGCAACTAATGAAAAACTGTTTTTT.